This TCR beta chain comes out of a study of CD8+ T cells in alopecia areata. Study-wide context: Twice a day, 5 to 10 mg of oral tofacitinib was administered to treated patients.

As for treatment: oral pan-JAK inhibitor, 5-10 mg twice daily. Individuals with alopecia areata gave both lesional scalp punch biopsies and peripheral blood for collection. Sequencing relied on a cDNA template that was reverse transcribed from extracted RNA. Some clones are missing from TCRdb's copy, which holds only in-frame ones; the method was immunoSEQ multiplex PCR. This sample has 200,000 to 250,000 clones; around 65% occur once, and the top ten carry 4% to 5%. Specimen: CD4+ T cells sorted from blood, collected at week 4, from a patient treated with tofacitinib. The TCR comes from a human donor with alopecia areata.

CDR3 loop: CASSWSIGPEDTQYF. As DNA, the CDR3 is TGTGCCAGCAGTTGGTCTATCGGGCCCGAGGATACGCAGTATTTT. The V call is TRBV27, the J call TRBJ2-3; unclear D gene. This CDR3 is 15 amino acids long. V shed 4 bases and J shed 6 bases, with 17 bases lying between them. Germline values: CDR1 MNHEY, CDR2 SMNVEV (reference sequence).